This TCR beta chain was found in a study of breast tumors, draining lymph nodes, adjacent tissues. General study points: Findings are consistent with lymph node origin and intratumoral expansion of most tumor T cells. Tumor repertoires ranked between lymph nodes and nontumor tissue in diversity, with V and J gene preferences.

This clonotype was counted ten times or more. Antigen specificity is unknown. Trimming took off 5 bases at V and 0 bases at J, with 16 bases between the two ends. Germline V lookup: CDR1 SGHVS, CDR2 FQNEAQ. The CDR3 is 16 residues long. A single record per CDR3 protein comes from TCRdb applying MiXCR to the multiplex PCR reads. The sample lists around 290,000 distinct CDR3 sequences, 30% to 35% occurring once. Samples came from axillary lymph nodes draining the breast cancer. The gene calls are TRBV7-8 and TRBJ1-2, with D tentatively TRBD1 (6 bases). This TCR came from a female donor with breast cancer. Some clones in this sample may be carry-over from other donors' samples. The material sequenced was axillary lymph node tissue. The CDR3 region is CASSPQSGVTNYGYTF. The CDR3 bases are TGTGCCAGCAGCCCCCAGTCAGGGGTCACTAACTATGGCTACACCTTC.